The T cell receptor (beta chain) described here comes from a study of T cell responses to AZD1222 COVID-19 vaccine. The data were produced by immunoSEQ multiplex PCR, yet TCRdb's version contains in-frame clones alone and is incomplete. The sample has fewer than 120,000 clones; about 90% are singletons. Study conclusions and caveats: Nearly half of unique spike-specific TCRs reportedly avoided B.1.351 and B.1.1.7 mutated regions. With two AZD1222 doses given, Spike-specific TCR breadth and depth both rose.

Analyses pooled second doses at about 4 or about 12 weeks. The V and J ends lost 0 bases and 3 bases, in that order; junction bases with no gene match: 8. CDR1 and CDR2 (germline): SGDLS, YYNGEE. CDR3 length equals 17 residues. This clone turned up a few times. Its antigen remains unidentified. The clonotype originates from an adult who received the AZD1222 COVID-19 vaccine. This chain uses TRBV9 with TRBJ2-5, with 10 bases fitting TRBD2. Sequencing was performed on peripheral blood, taken 28 days after the second AZD1222 dose. CDR3 residues: CASSVGSSGGSKETQYF. Written as DNA, the CDR3 is TGTGCCAGCAGCGTAGGGTCTAGCGGGGGATCAAAAGAGACCCAGTACTTC.